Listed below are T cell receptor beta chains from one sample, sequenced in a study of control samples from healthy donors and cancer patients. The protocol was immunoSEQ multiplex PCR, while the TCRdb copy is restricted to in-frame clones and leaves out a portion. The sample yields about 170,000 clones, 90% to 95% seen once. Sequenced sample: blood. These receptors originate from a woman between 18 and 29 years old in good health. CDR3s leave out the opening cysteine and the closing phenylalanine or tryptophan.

CDR3 protein: ASSIIVRAVHEQY
J gene: TRBJ2-7
V gene: TRBV19

CDR3 protein: ASSPYRDRGDEQY
J gene: TRBJ2-7
V gene: TRBV18

CDR3 protein: ASSSPGEYEQY
J gene: TRBJ2-7
V gene: TRBV7-8

CDR3 protein: ASTLKGSYGYT
J gene: TRBJ1-2
V gene: TRBV11-2

CDR3 protein: ATSRAQISDYGYT
J gene: TRBJ1-2
V gene: TRBV15

CDR3 protein: ASSPKRSGELRGNQETQY
J gene: TRBJ2-5
V gene: TRBV3-1/TRBV3-2

CDR3 protein: ASSFTGSQIYGYT
J gene: TRBJ1-2
V gene: TRBV11-2

CDR3 protein: ASSLEGLEEKLF
J gene: TRBJ1-4
V gene: TRBV11-2

CDR3 protein: ASSDDRGHLNTEAF
J gene: TRBJ1-1
V gene: TRBV5-4

CDR3 protein: ASGRDRYEQY
J gene: TRBJ2-7
V gene: TRBV5-4

CDR3 protein: ASSLGGRQGRNEKLF
J gene: TRBJ1-4
V gene: TRBV7-8

CDR3 protein: ASRRDRASGTEAF
J gene: TRBJ1-1
V gene: TRBV6-4

CDR3 protein: ASSQSRNPLH
J gene: TRBJ1-6
V gene: TRBV7-2

CDR3 protein: ASSLNIASYEQY
J gene: TRBJ2-7
V gene: TRBV28

CDR3 protein: ASSPRVGDYGYT
J gene: TRBJ1-2
V gene: TRBV5-6

CDR3 protein: ASSLNRGGELF
J gene: TRBJ2-2
V gene: TRBV12-3/TRBV12-4

CDR3 protein: ASAESRNEKLF
J gene: TRBJ1-4
V gene: TRBV19

CDR3 protein: ATQKNRGRPDTQY
J gene: TRBJ2-3
V gene: TRBV6-5

CDR3 protein: ASTPRQQPQH
J gene: TRBJ1-5
V gene: TRBV28

CDR3 protein: ASSRTRQGADGELF
J gene: TRBJ2-2
V gene: TRBV2

CDR3 protein: ASSPTSGKYNEQF
J gene: TRBJ2-1
V gene: TRBV18

CDR3 protein: ASSVESRDYHEQY
J gene: TRBJ2-7
V gene: TRBV9

CDR3 protein: ASSYRDPIRYT
J gene: TRBJ1-2
V gene: TRBV6-5

CDR3 protein: ASSIVLGAYEQY
J gene: TRBJ2-7
V gene: TRBV19

CDR3 protein: ASSFLGQPQH
J gene: TRBJ1-5
V gene: TRBV6-6

CDR3 protein: ASKRGDEAF
J gene: TRBJ1-1
V gene: TRBV3-1/TRBV3-2

CDR3 protein: ASSSADTYGYT
J gene: TRBJ1-2
V gene: TRBV6-5

CDR3 protein: ASSPTRDTIY
J gene: TRBJ1-3
V gene: TRBV12-3/TRBV12-4

CDR3 protein: ASSGSGGVTDTQY
J gene: TRBJ2-3
V gene: TRBV2

CDR3 protein: ASSRGRQGSYEQY
J gene: TRBJ2-7
V gene: TRBV19

CDR3 protein: ASSTDSNEQY
J gene: TRBJ2-7
V gene: TRBV5-4

CDR3 protein: ASSQYRTGDHQETQY
J gene: TRBJ2-5
V gene: TRBV4-3

CDR3 protein: ASSAGGFYEQY
J gene: TRBJ2-7
V gene: TRBV9

CDR3 protein: ASSLGASSRYGYT
J gene: TRBJ1-2
V gene: TRBV5-1

CDR3 protein: ASSEASVVGEQY
J gene: TRBJ2-7
V gene: TRBV6-1

CDR3 protein: ASSLPGQGNYGYT
J gene: TRBJ1-2
V gene: TRBV28

CDR3 protein: ASRGTGGGGYT
J gene: TRBJ1-2
V gene: TRBV2

CDR3 protein: ASSEDRVSDTQY
J gene: TRBJ2-3
V gene: TRBV7-2

CDR3 protein: ASSFFNEQF
J gene: TRBJ2-1
V gene: TRBV11-2

CDR3 protein: ASSLKPPSGRAKGTDTQY
J gene: TRBJ2-3
V gene: TRBV28

CDR3 protein: ASSWGYEQY
J gene: TRBJ2-7
V gene: TRBV2

CDR3 protein: ASSLGRVLQETQY
J gene: TRBJ2-5
V gene: TRBV11-2

CDR3 protein: ASSLSGDDYYGYT
J gene: TRBJ1-2
V gene: TRBV5-6

CDR3 protein: SVVTSGIFDEQF
J gene: TRBJ2-1
V gene: TRBV29-1

CDR3 protein: TSSQDWGTVNSPLH
J gene: TRBJ1-6
V gene: TRBV1

CDR3 protein: SGWENQNTIY
J gene: TRBJ1-3
V gene: TRBV29-1

CDR3 protein: ASSQVGGYNEQF
J gene: TRBJ2-1
V gene: TRBV4-2

CDR3 protein: ASSDRGRGTEAF
J gene: TRBJ1-1
V gene: TRBV19

CDR3 protein: ASSLWGRDGYT
J gene: TRBJ1-2
V gene: TRBV12-3/TRBV12-4

CDR3 protein: ASSLDPLRTVNTEAF
J gene: TRBJ1-1
V gene: TRBV7-9

CDR3 protein: ASSVAGTGRGNTIY
J gene: TRBJ1-3
V gene: TRBV9

CDR3 protein: ASSQGPRRGNSPLH
J gene: TRBJ1-6
V gene: TRBV28

CDR3 protein: ASSEIQDNEQF
J gene: TRBJ2-1
V gene: TRBV13